This section outlines one TCR beta chain sequence together with its context. What it binds is not known. This specimen comes from a study of OX40 agonist ivuxolimab in advanced cancers. Study overall: A partial response was reached by three patients: one with hepatocellular carcinoma and two with cutaneous melanoma.

Trimming shortened V by 1 base and J by 4 bases, and 3 bases separated the two germline ends. This CDR3 is 12 amino acids long. Germline V gene lookup returns CDR1 SGHDT and CDR2 YYEEEE. Study-wide findings and caveats: Normalized T-cell clonal expansion was also low in some nonresponders.

The repertoire was sequenced with immunoSEQ multiplex PCR; TCRdb's copy has only in-frame clones and lacks some. The sample yields 45,000 to 55,000 clones, approximately 80% seen once. The specimen was CD4+ or CD8+ T cells sorted from blood, collected in a trial of the OX40 agonist ivuxolimab. This chain joins TRBV5-6 and TRBJ2-1, with D unclear. This clonotype originated in an adult with an advanced solid tumor such as melanoma, head and neck, liver or kidney cancer. Written as DNA, the CDR3 is TGTGCCAGCAGCTTGCCATACAATGAGCAGTTCTTC. Translation: CASSLPYNEQFF.